Below are 26 T cell receptor beta chains sequenced from a single sample in a study of shared clonotypes between healthy human individuals. TCRdb's table, derived via immunoSEQ multiplex PCR, lists solely in-frame clones and lacks some. The table includes 450,000 to 500,000 clones, around 73% detected once. The sample taken for sequencing was PBMCs. The source is a woman in her forties in good health. Some clones in this sample may be carry-over from other donors' samples.

The chain is built from TRBV6-5 and TRBJ2-1; TRBD2 aligns across 9 bases. The CDR3 extends over 15 amino acids. The J segment lost 9 bases and the V segment lost 5 bases, leaving 11 bases of the junction unmatched. Germline assignment: CDR1 MNHEY and CDR2 SVGAGI. The CDR3 bases are TGTGCCAGCAGTGGGGGCGGGAGGGCCTTCTTTGAGCAGTTCTTC. Translated, it gives CASSGGGRAFFEQFF.

The genes are TRBV4-3 and TRBJ2-2; D gene uncertain. The CDR3 length is 15 residues. The V gene lost 0 bases and the J gene lost 1 base, with 6 bases spanning the gap. Germline V CDR1 and CDR2: LGHNA, YSLEER. DNA for the CDR3: TGCGCCAGCAGCCAAGATGTCAAGAACACCGGGGAGCTGTTTTTT. This sequence encodes CASSQDVKNTGELFF.

The CDR3 loop is CASSPPLAGGRGEQFF. Written as DNA, the CDR3 is TGTGCCAGCTCACCACCGCTGGCAGGGGGACGGGGTGAGCAGTTCTTC. J is TRBJ2-1 and V is TRBV18; the match to TRBD1 covers 7 bases. CDR1 is KGHSH and CDR2 is LQKENI in the germline V gene. Germline trimming cut 0 bases from V and 9 bases from J; bases unmatched to any gene: 11. This CDR3 spans 16 amino acids.

The chain has TRBV4-2 and TRBJ2-7, with a weak D call TRBD2 (6 bases). From germline, CDR1 is LGHNA and CDR2 YNFKEQ. V gave up 5 bases and J gave up 2 bases, with 22 bases separating them. The CDR3 spans 17 residues. The CDR3 DNA sequence: TGTGCCAGCAGCGAATTACCTCCGGGACTTAAAGCCTACGAGCAGTACTTC. Translation: CASSELPPGLKAYEQYF.

This chain links TRBV18 with TRBJ1-4, with D tentatively TRBD1 (6 bases). Germline CDR1 and CDR2: KGHSH and LQKENI. This CDR3 is built from 14 residues. The V gene lost 3 bases and the J gene lost 4 bases, with 9 bases spanning the gap. CDR3 DNA: TGTGCCAGCTCACCCTCAGGGGTTAATGAAAAACTGTTTTTT. It translates to CASSPSGVNEKLFF. The variable domain in full, with the rest retrieved from reference TRBV18 and TRBJ1-4, is NAGVMQNPRHLVRRRGQEARLRCSPMKGHSHVYWYRQLPEEGLKFMVYLQKENIIDESGMPKERFSAEFPKEGPSILRIQQVVRGDSAAYFCASSPSGVNEKLFFGSGTQLSVL.

The chain is built from TRBV29-1 and TRBJ2-3; a possible D gene is TRBD1 (6 bases). CDR3 length equals 18 residues. Trimming cost V 6 bases and J 2 bases, with 27 bases left between them. Germline V lookup: CDR1 SQVTM, CDR2 ANQGSEA. CDR3 in amino acids: CSVEGVKDIPVNTDTQYF. The CDR3 DNA reads TGCAGCGTCGAGGGGGTGAAGGACATCCCCGTAAACACAGATACGCAGTATTTT.

This clone was recorded many times. The J gene is TRBJ1-2, the V gene TRBV11-2; D is possibly TRBD1 (5 bases). V was trimmed by 4 bases and J by 2 bases, leaving 17 bases between them. The germline gives CDR1 SGHAT, CDR2 FQNNGV. This CDR3 has 16 residues. Here the CDR3 DNA reads TGTGCCAGCAGCTCACCCCCCTGGACAAAAAACTATGGCTACACCTTC. It translates to CASSSPPWTKNYGYTF.

The chain combines TRBV11-2 with TRBJ2-1; TRBD2 might be the D (5 bases). The ends were cut back, 1 base at V and 5 bases at J, with 9 bases in the middle. Germline loops: CDR1 SGHAT, CDR2 FQNNGV. This CDR3 is built from 14 residues. This CDR3 is CASSLVAINNEQFF. The CDR3 DNA is TGTGCCAGCAGCTTAGTAGCGATCAACAATGAGCAGTTCTTC.

The chain links TRBV7-6 to TRBJ2-3; TRBD2 matches 8 bases. V was pared by 3 bases and J by 4 bases, with 9 bases of the junction left unmatched. The germline gives CDR1 SGHVS, CDR2 FNYEAQ. This CDR3 comprises 16 residues. CDR3 amino acids: CASSFVAGGGPDTQYF. CDR3 coding DNA: TGTGCCAGCAGCTTCGTTGCGGGAGGCGGGCCAGATACGCAGTATTTT.

The CDR3 DNA reads as TGTGCCAGCAGTTTAACGTTAGGACAGGGTGGGGAAAAACTGTTTTTT. Amino acids: CASSLTLGQGGEKLFF. V is TRBV28 and J is TRBJ1-4, with 8 bases identical to TRBD1. The CDR3 sequence is 16 residues long. From germline, CDR1 is MDHEN and CDR2 SYDVKM. V gave up 2 bases and J gave up 8 bases; unmatched junction bases: 10.

This clone was counted once. The chain uses TRBV6-5 and TRBJ2-5; TRBD2 matches 8 bases. V gave up 6 bases and J gave up 2 bases; unmatched junction bases: 5. The CDR3 is 14 amino acids. Germline assignment: CDR1 MNHEY and CDR2 SVGAGI. The CDR3 DNA sequence: TGTGCCAGCAGCCGGACTAGCCCGCAAGAGACCCAGTACTTC. It codes for CASSRTSPQETQYF.

This sequence joins TRBV7-9 and TRBJ2-7; D not resolved. The germline gives CDR1 SEHNR, CDR2 FQNEAQ (reference sequence). This CDR3 comprises 12 residues. V dropped 0 bases and J dropped 4 bases, with 4 bases sitting between them. CDR3 sequence reads: CASSLAAYEQYF. Here the CDR3 DNA reads TGTGCCAGCAGCTTAGCGGCTTACGAGCAGTACTTC. Full variable domain (rest looked up from reference TRBV7-9 and TRBJ2-7): DTGVSQNPRHKITKRGQNVTFRCDPISEHNRLYWYRQTLGQGPEFLTYFQNEAQLEKSRLLSDRFSAERPKGSFSTLEIQRTEQGDSAMYLCASSLAAYEQYFGPGTRLTVT.

V gene TRBV7-9 combines with J gene TRBJ2-3; D ambiguous. The germline V gene encodes CDR1 SEHNR and CDR2 FQNEAQ (reference sequence). Trimming cost V 6 bases and J 1 base, with 8 bases left between them. The CDR3 sequence is 13 residues long. The CDR3 reads CASSLERTDTQYF. DNA for the CDR3: TGTGCCAGCAGTCTCGAACGCACAGATACGCAGTATTTT.

J is TRBJ2-5 and V is TRBV7-9; D not resolved. The better agreement between TRBJ2-7 and the DNA end casts doubt on the J call. Germline V gene sequence: CDR1 SEHNR, CDR2 FQNEAQ (reference sequence). The CDR3 length is 12 residues. In DNA, the CDR3 is TGTGCCAGCAGCTTTTCAGCCTACGAGCAGTACTTC. It specifies CASSFSAYEQYF.

The chain combines TRBV4-2 with TRBJ1-5, with D hard to call. CDR1 and CDR2 (germline): LGHNA, YNFKEQ. V was pared by 1 base and J by 3 bases, with 10 bases between. This CDR3 is 15 amino acids long. The CDR3 nucleotides are TGTGCCAGCAGCCAAGGAGGTCGGAACAATCAGCCCCAGCATTTT. Translation: CASSQGGRNNQPQHF.

This sequence joins TRBV7-2 and TRBJ1-3; D unclear. From germline, CDR1 is SGHTA and CDR2 FQGNSA. V was shortened by 1 base and J by 6 bases, with 16 bases between the two germline ends. This CDR3 has 16 amino acids. CDR3 sequence reads: CASSLGSSRDQNTIYF. CDR3 nucleotide sequence: TGTGCCAGCAGCTTAGGAAGTTCTCGGGATCAAAACACCATATATTTT.

The chain combines TRBV18 with TRBJ2-6; weak D call: TRBD2 (5 bases). V was clipped by 3 bases and J by 0 bases, with 12 bases between them. The CDR3 is 17 residues long. Germline-derived CDR1 and CDR2 are KGHSH and LQKENI. CDR3 nucleotide sequence: TGTGCCAGCTCACCGGTAGCGTCGAGCTCTGGGGCCAACGTCCTGACTTTC. Translated: CASSPVASSSGANVLTF.

The V and J genes are TRBV28 and TRBJ2-6, with D maybe TRBD1 (6 bases). CDR1 is MDHEN and CDR2 is SYDVKM in the germline V gene. Trimming pared 3 bases from V and 4 bases from J, leaving 10 bases between. The length of the CDR3 is 15 residues. CDR3 sequence: CASSLVGAGANVLTF. The DNA of the CDR3 is TGTGCCAGCAGTTTGGTGGGGGCCGGGGCCAACGTCCTGACTTTC. Combining the CDR3 with reference TRBV28 and TRBJ2-6 gives the whole variable domain DVKVTQSSRYLVKRTGEKVFLECVQDMDHENMFWYRQDPGLGLRLIYFSYDVKMKEKGDIPEGYSVSREKKERFSLILESASTNQTSMYLCASSLVGAGANVLTFGAGSRLTVL.

The V call is TRBV7-8, the J call TRBJ1-1; tentative D call: TRBD1 (6 bases). Per germline, CDR1 SGHVS and CDR2 FQNEAQ. CDR3 length: 14 amino acids. With 4 bases removed from V and 5 bases from J, the gap between germline ends came to 14 bases. The CDR3 region has the DNA TGTGCCAGCAGCTCGGAGACAAGGGGGACTGAAGCTTTCTTT. Its translation: CASSSETRGTEAFF.

CDR3 coding DNA: TGTGCCAGCAGCTTTGGAGGGGCCATGAACACTGAAGCTTTCTTT. This translates into CASSFGGAMNTEAFF. The V gene is TRBV5-5, the J gene TRBJ1-1; D perhaps matches TRBD1 (5 bases). Germline values: CDR1 SGHKS, CDR2 YYEKEE (reference sequence). The CDR3 is 15 residues long. The germline V and J ends were trimmed by 2 bases and 0 bases, with 11 bases remaining between them.

Notes on this clone: One end of the junction varies from germline; a read error may be responsible. The chain joins TRBV7-9 to TRBJ2-1; 8 bases are shared with TRBD1. In germline, CDR1 is SEHNR, CDR2 FQNEAQ (reference sequence). The CDR3 has 14 amino acids. The CDR3 is CASSPRTGRNEQLF. CDR3 DNA sequence: TGTGCCAGCAGCCCCCGGACAGGGAGGAATGAGCAGCTCTTC. Full variable domain (rest looked up from reference TRBV7-9 and TRBJ2-1): DTGVSQNPRHKITKRGQNVTFRCDPISEHNRLYWYRQTLGQGPEFLTYFQNEAQLEKSRLLSDRFSAERPKGSFSTLEIQRTEQGDSAMYLCASSPRTGRNEQLFGPGTRLTVL.

The chain uses TRBV30 and TRBJ1-2, with D possibly being TRBD1 (5 bases). The ends were cut back, 2 bases at V and 6 bases at J, with 16 bases in the middle. In germline, CDR1 is GTSNPN, CDR2 SVGIG (reference sequence). The CDR3 consists of 14 residues. CDR3 nucleotides: TGTGCCTGGAGTCATCATGGGGGTCTGAATGGCTACACCTTC. Protein product: CAWSHHGGLNGYTF.

Worth noting for this clone: Given a much more abundant clone one base away, this may be a read error. This chain links TRBV30 with TRBJ1-2; a weak D match, TRBD1 (5 bases). This CDR3 is built from 14 residues. In germline, CDR1 is GTSNPN, CDR2 SVGIG (reference sequence). CDR3 protein: CACSDSGQAYGYTF. For the CDR3, the DNA is TGTGCCTGTAGTGACTCGGGGCAGGCCTATGGCTACACCTTC.

The V call is TRBV2, the J call TRBJ2-3; the match to TRBD2 covers 8 bases. The CDR3 covers 16 residues. Germline CDR1 is SNHLY and CDR2 is FYNNEI. The ends lost 3 bases at V and 1 base at J; junction bases unmatched: 6. The CDR3 spells CASSEASGRGTDTQYF. CDR3 bases: TGTGCCAGCAGTGAGGCTAGCGGGCGGGGCACAGATACGCAGTATTTT.

The genes are TRBV18 and TRBJ1-1; D is undetermined. Germline-derived CDR1 and CDR2 are KGHSH and LQKENI. V lost 1 base, J lost 11 bases, and 11 bases lay in between. This CDR3 spans 12 amino acids. The CDR3 region has the DNA TGTGCCAGCTCACCACTTTCGGGTTTGGCTTTCTTT. Amino acid sequence: CASSPLSGLAFF.

This clone was counted ten times or more. DNA for the CDR3: TGTGCCACCGCGCGAGGGGGAAAACTCCAAGAGACCCAGTACTTC. As protein: CATARGGKLQETQYF. The chain employs TRBV6-1 and TRBJ2-5, with TRBD1 as a possible D gene (6 bases). In germline, CDR1 is MNHNS, CDR2 SASEGT. Trimming left V 10 bases short and J 1 base short, with 19 bases between. The CDR3 consists of 15 residues.